This TCR beta chain was sequenced in a study of cytomegalovirus exposure and HLA in healthy donors. Though probably carrying unrecorded immune exposures, donors were nominally healthy at sampling. General observations from the study: With DRB1 most and HLA-C fewest, TCR association rates differed between HLA loci in a later analysis.

Germline V gene data show CDR1 as SGHRS and CDR2 as YFSETQ. Trimming took 0 bases from V and 6 from J; bases not matched to a gene: 5. This CDR3 has 14 residues. The PCR used 60 Vbeta and 13 Jbeta primers. Method: immunoSEQ multiplex PCR; TCRdb's copy keeps in-frame clones and lacks some. Of roughly 200,000 clones in the sample, just over 75% are singletons; the top ten hold more than 3.5%. To note about this clone: Its antigen is as yet unknown.

Sample: PBMCs. The rearrangement uses TRBV5-1 and TRBJ1-1; 7 nucleotides align to TRBD1. The origin of this receptor is a woman aged 55-69 years in good health and CMV-seropositive. Written as DNA, the CDR3 is TGCGCCAGCAGCTTGGACAGGGGTTTGGCTGAAGCTTTCTTT. Encoded protein: CASSLDRGLAEAFF. Together with reference TRBV5-1 and TRBJ1-1, the CDR3 gives the full variable domain: KAGVTQTPRYLIKTRGQQVTLSCSPISGHRSVSWYQQTPGQGLQFLFEYFSETQRNKGNFPGRFSGRQFSNSRSEMNVSTLELGDSALYLCASSLDRGLAEAFFGQGTRLTVV.